The clone carrying this TCR beta chain was found many times. The antigen is undetermined. This entry is derived from a study of neurological immune-mediated disorders. Study results and caveats: None of the CDR3 amino acid sequences in expanded clones turned up in more than one subject, which points to private repertoires in all groups. Neither clinical nor MRI features were found to be associated with the multiple sclerosis repertoire cluster.

The method for making cDNA was 5'RACE, and it used 10-nucleotide random UMIs. Using its own MiXCR run on the 5' RACE reads, TCRdb lists one record per CDR3 protein. This table holds about 80,000 distinct CDR3 sequences, about 5.6% found once. The V gene's germline CDR1 is KGHSH and CDR2 LQKENI. With 3 bases removed from V and 12 bases from J, the gap between germline ends came to 9 bases. The CDR3 is 11 amino acids. Time point noted: longitudinal time-point 2. The unsorted libraries were prepared from 2 million PBMCs (stored at -80 C). The J gene is TRBJ2-4, the V gene TRBV18; D uncertain. This TCR was sampled from a woman aged 55-69 years with multiple sclerosis. The sequencing sample was made of PBMCs. CDR3 nucleotide sequence: TGTGCCAGCTCACCTGACATCGGTCAGTACTTC. It codes for CASSPDIGQYF.